The clone carrying this T cell receptor (beta chain) was seen just once. Its matching antigen is unknown. Separation from the roughly 670-subject first cohort characterized the approximately 120-subject validation cohort, to which the donors belonged. The assay was immunoSEQ multiplex PCR, and TCRdb's table has in-frame clones only and misses some. The sample yields 50,000 to 65,000 clones, roughly 95% seen once. This sample is part of a study of cytomegalovirus exposure and HLA in healthy donors. Study results and limitations: The authors enumerated over 150 TCR beta chains as linked to cytomegalovirus. Confirmation in vitro established that a few CMV-associated chains were specific for CMV antigens. Using the classifier, cytomegalovirus status was reportedly diagnosed with high specificity and sensitivity.

The sequence came from a woman younger than 35 in good health and CMV-seronegative. The sample consisted of PBMCs.

CDR3: CASSPTINTEAFF. The CDR3 nucleotides read TGTGCCAGCAGCCCTACGATTAACACTGAAGCTTTCTTT. The V call is TRBV7-4, the J call TRBJ1-1; no definite D call. The V gene's germline CDR1 is SGHVT and CDR2 SQSDAQ. The CDR3 loop spans 13 amino acids. The V gene lost 5 bases and the J gene lost 2 bases, with 9 bases spanning the gap.